These T cell receptor beta chains were read from a single sample in a study of regulatory T cells in long-lasting Graves disease. MiXCR, run by TCRdb on the multiplex PCR reads, gives a single entry per CDR3 protein. The sample lists some 250,000 distinct CDR3 sequences, about 18% occurring once. This sample comprised peripheral blood mononuclear cells (PBMCs), obtained at new diagnosis, from a patient treated with antithyroid drugs. The source is a female donor with Graves disease. The CDR3 runs from the conserved cysteine through the conserved F or W. The D gene is left open where the match is weak. The size field is filled for only some rows; it gives once, few, many or a size class.

length	J	size	D	V	DNA	CDR3
18	TRBJ2-3	.	TRBD2	TRBV12-3/TRBV12-4	TGTGCCAGCAGTTTAAATTGGAGTAGCGGGAGACTCAGGAATACGCAGTATTTT	CASSLNWSSGRLRNTQYF
15	TRBJ1-6	many	.	TRBV20-1	TGCAGTGCTAGTTTAGGAGGGAAGGGGGATTCACCCCTCCACTTT	CSASLGGKGDSPLHF
14	TRBJ2-3	many	.	TRBV20-1	TGCAGTGCTAGCCCGGGATCTGGGCCAGATACGCAGTATTTT	CSASPGSGPDTQYF
16	TRBJ2-3	many	TRBD2	TRBV24-1	TGTGCCACCAGTGATTTGTTGACTAGCGGGAGGGATACGCAGTATTTT	CATSDLLTSGRDTQYF
14	TRBJ2-2	many	.	TRBV7-2	TGTGCCAGCAGCCGAGACCCTAACACCGGGGAGCTGTTTTTT	CASSRDPNTGELFF
15	TRBJ2-1	many	TRBD2	TRBV7-8	TGTGCCAGCAGCTTTAGCGGGAGGGCCCCCAATGAGCAGTTCTTC	CASSFSGRAPNEQFF
14	TRBJ2-3	.	TRBD1	TRBV6-1	TGTGCCAGCACCAGGGGGATTAGCACAGATACGCAGTATTTT	CASTRGISTDTQYF
13	TRBJ2-1	many	.	TRBV5-6	TGTGCCAGCAGCTGGACCGGGGACGATGAGCAGTTCTTC	CASSWTGDDEQFF
16	TRBJ1-1	.	TRBD1	TRBV2	TGTGCCAGCAATCTGAGGCAGGGGGCACCGAACACTGAAGCTTTCTTT	CASNLRQGAPNTEAFF
15	TRBJ2-1	many	.	TRBV7-9	TGTGCCAGCAGCCCAGCCAAGCGGACCCAAATGGAGCAGTTCTTC	CASSPAKRTQMEQFF